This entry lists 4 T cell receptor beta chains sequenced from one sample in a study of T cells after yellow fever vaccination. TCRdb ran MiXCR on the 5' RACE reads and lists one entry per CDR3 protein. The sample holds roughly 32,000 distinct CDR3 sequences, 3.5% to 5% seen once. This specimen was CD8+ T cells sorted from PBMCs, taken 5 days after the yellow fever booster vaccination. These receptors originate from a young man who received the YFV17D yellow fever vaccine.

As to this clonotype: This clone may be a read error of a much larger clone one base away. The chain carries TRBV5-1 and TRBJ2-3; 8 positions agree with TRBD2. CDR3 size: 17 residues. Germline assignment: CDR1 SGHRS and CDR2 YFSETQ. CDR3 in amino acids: CPSSSPLVAGSTDTQYF. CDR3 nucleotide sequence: TGCCCCAGCAGCTCACCTTTGGTAGCGGGGAGCACAGATACGCAGTATTTT.

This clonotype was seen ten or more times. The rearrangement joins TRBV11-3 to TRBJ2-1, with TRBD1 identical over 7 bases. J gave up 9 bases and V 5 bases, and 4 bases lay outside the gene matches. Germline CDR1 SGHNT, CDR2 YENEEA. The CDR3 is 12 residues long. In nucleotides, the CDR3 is TGTGCCAGCAGCCCGGACAGGATTGAGCAGTTCTTC. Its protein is CASSPDRIEQFF.

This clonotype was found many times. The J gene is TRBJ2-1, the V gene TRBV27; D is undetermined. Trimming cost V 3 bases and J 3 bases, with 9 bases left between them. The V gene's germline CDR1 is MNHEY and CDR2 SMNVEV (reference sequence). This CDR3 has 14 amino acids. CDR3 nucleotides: TGTGCCAGCAGTTTTAGTCTTCTCTACAATGAGCAGTTCTTC. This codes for CASSFSLLYNEQFF.

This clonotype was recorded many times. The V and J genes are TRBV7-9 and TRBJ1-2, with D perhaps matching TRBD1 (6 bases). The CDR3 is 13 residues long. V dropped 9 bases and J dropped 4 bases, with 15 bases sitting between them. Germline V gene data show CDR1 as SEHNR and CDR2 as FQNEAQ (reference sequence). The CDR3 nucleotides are TGTGCCAGTGTAGAGGACAGCTTCTATGGCTACACCTTC. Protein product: CASVEDSFYGYTF.